The 15 T cell receptor beta chains below all came from one sample that was sequenced in a study of cytomegalovirus exposure and HLA in healthy donors. The method was immunoSEQ multiplex PCR; TCRdb's version includes in-frame clones alone and lacks a portion of them. Among under 250,000 clones listed, over 80% were seen once. Source material: PBMCs. The receptors here all came from a woman between 18 and 29 years old in good health and CMV-seronegative.

The chain joins TRBV2 to TRBJ2-4; D is perhaps TRBD1 (6 bases). The V gene lost 7 bases and the J gene lost 9 bases, with 16 bases spanning the gap. CDR3 size: 13 residues. Germline V gene data show CDR1 as SNHLY and CDR2 as FYNNEI. The CDR3 DNA follows: TGTGCCAGCATCCCAGAACAGGGTGGCATTCAGTACTTC. Translation gives CASIPEQGGIQYF. The full variable domain, with the rest looked up from reference TRBV2 and TRBJ2-4, is EPEVTQTPSHQVTQMGQEVILRCVPISNHLYFYWYRQILGQKVEFLVSFYNNEISEKSEIFDDQFSVERPDGSNFTLKIRSTKLEDSAMYFCASIPEQGGIQYFGAGTRLSVL.

The gene calls are TRBV14 and TRBJ1-2; no definite D call. Trimming cost V 0 bases and J 7 bases, with 9 bases left between them. Germline loops: CDR1 SGHDN, CDR2 FVKESK. The CDR3 covers 13 residues. CDR3 residues: CASSQDLSGGYTF. The CDR3 DNA is TGTGCCAGCAGCCAAGATCTAAGCGGTGGCTACACCTTC. The full variable domain, its missing parts supplied by reference TRBV14 and TRBJ1-2, is EAGVTQFPSHSVIEKGQTVTLRCDPISGHDNLYWYRRVMGKEIKFLLHFVKESKQDESGMPNNRFLAERTGGTYSTLKVQPAELEDSGVYFCASSQDLSGGYTFGSGTRLTVV.

The chain combines TRBV6-1 with TRBJ1-5, with 8 bases lining up with TRBD1. The CDR3 length is 15 residues. J was trimmed by 6 bases and V by 1 base; bases with no gene match: 5. In germline, CDR1 is MNHNS, CDR2 SASEGT. CDR3 sequence reads: CASSEVRGRVQPQHF. CDR3 nucleotides: TGTGCCAGCAGTGAAGTCAGGGGGCGAGTTCAGCCCCAGCATTTT.

This chain uses TRBV30 with TRBJ2-5; unclear D gene. Germline-derived CDR1 and CDR2 are GTSNPN and SVGIG (reference sequence). This CDR3 is built from 11 residues. V was trimmed by 2 bases and J by 3 bases, leaving 4 bases between them. CDR3 nucleotides: TGTGCCTGGAGTCTTAAAGAGACCCAGTACTTC. Its protein is CAWSLKETQYF.

This rearrangement joins TRBV7-7 to TRBJ2-5; 15 bases are shared with TRBD2. J was trimmed by 5 bases and V by 4 bases; bases with no gene match: 5. The CDR3 loop spans 16 amino acids. Germline CDR1 is SSHAT and CDR2 is FNYEAQ (reference sequence). This CDR3 is CASSSGLAGGGETQYF. In DNA, the CDR3 is TGTGCCAGCAGCTCGGGACTAGCGGGAGGCGGGGAGACCCAGTACTTC. The full variable domain, with the rest looked up from reference TRBV7-7 and TRBJ2-5, is GAGVSQSPRYKVTKRGQDVTLRCDPISSHATLYWYQQALGQGPEFLTYFNYEAQPDKSGLPSDRFSAERPEGSISTLTIQRTEQRDSAMYRCASSSGLAGGGETQYFGPGTRLLVL.

This clone was seen a handful of times. The V and J genes are TRBV5-1 and TRBJ1-2, with D unresolved. Germline V gives CDR1 SGHRS, CDR2 YFSETQ. Trimming pared 0 bases from V and 7 bases from J, leaving 10 bases between. The CDR3 length is 13 residues. The CDR3 sequence: CASSLAYGFGYTF. The CDR3, as DNA: TGCGCCAGCAGCTTGGCCTACGGGTTTGGCTACACCTTC.

The chain employs TRBV11-2 and TRBJ2-2; D is undetermined. Per germline, CDR1 SGHAT and CDR2 FQNNGV. Trimming removed 3 bases at V and 6 bases at J, with 2 bases between. This CDR3 comprises 11 residues. CDR3: CASSFPGELFF. The CDR3 coding sequence is TGTGCCAGCAGCTTCCCCGGGGAGCTGTTTTTT.

The count of this clone is one. This chain links TRBV29-1 with TRBJ2-1; D unresolved. V was cut by 7 bases and J by 7 bases, with 23 bases left in between. The germline CDR1 and CDR2 sequences are SQVTM and ANQGSEA. The length of the CDR3 is 15 residues. CDR3 region: CSARFRVAFGNEQFF. CDR3 sequence (DNA): TGCAGCGCCAGGTTTAGGGTTGCTTTCGGAAATGAGCAGTTCTTC.

This chain joins TRBV2 and TRBJ2-1, with D perhaps being TRBD1 or TRBD2 (5 bases each). The CDR3 spans 13 residues. Between the trimmed V and J ends, which lost 3 bases and 5 bases, there was a span of 8 bases. CDR1 is SNHLY, CDR2 FYNNEI, per germline. Here the CDR3 DNA reads TGTGCCAGCAGTGATAGAGGGGACAATGAGCAGTTCTTC. Its translation is CASSDRGDNEQFF.

The chain employs TRBV5-6 and TRBJ1-1; D gene uncertain. This CDR3 comprises 13 residues. Germline V gives CDR1 SGHDT, CDR2 YYEEEE. Between the trimmed V and J ends, which lost 2 bases and 2 bases, there was a span of 7 bases. In nucleotides, the CDR3 is TGTGCCAGCAGCTTCGGTGGAAACACTGAAGCTTTCTTT. Translated, it gives CASSFGGNTEAFF.

The sample holds one count of this clone. The gene calls are TRBV10-3 and TRBJ2-3; D tentatively reads TRBD1 or TRBD2 (8 bases each). V was shortened by 6 bases and J by 5 bases, with 18 bases between the two germline ends. Germline assignment: CDR1 ENHRY and CDR2 SYGVKD. The CDR3 loop spans 15 amino acids. In DNA, the CDR3 is TGTGCCATCAGCCCGGGACAGGCGGGGGGAGATACGCAGTATTTT. As protein: CAISPGQAGGDTQYF.

The rearrangement joins TRBV6-6 to TRBJ1-5; 7 bases are shared with TRBD1. V shed 5 bases and J 6 bases; nucleotides not matched to a gene: 13. Looked up from germline, CDR1 is MNHNY and CDR2 is SVGAGI (reference sequence). The CDR3 loop spans 16 amino acids. This CDR3 is CASSIIGRGQAQPQHF. The DNA for the CDR3 is TGTGCCAGCAGTATAATTGGGAGGGGGCAGGCTCAGCCCCAGCATTTT.

The chain carries TRBV7-6 and TRBJ2-3, with TRBD2 identical over 8 bases. The trim removed 1 base at V and 0 bases at J, leaving 3 bases unmatched. This CDR3 has 16 amino acids. Germline V gives CDR1 SGHVS, CDR2 FNYEAQ. The CDR3: CASSLVLAGSTDTQYF. The CDR3 DNA sequence: TGTGCCAGCAGCTTAGTGTTAGCGGGAAGCACAGATACGCAGTATTTT.

CDR3: CASSLGAGRDYEQYF. CDR3 sequence (DNA): TGTGCCAGCAGTTTAGGGGCAGGAAGAGACTACGAGCAGTACTTC. The chain combines TRBV6-1 with TRBJ2-7; possible D gene TRBD1, 5 bases. Germline V gives CDR1 MNHNS, CDR2 SASEGT. V lost 5 bases to trimming and J lost 3 bases, with 17 bases between them. The length of the CDR3 is 15 residues.

Remarks on this clone: The sample carries other DNA sequences with the same CDR3. J is TRBJ1-5 and V is TRBV19; D possibly corresponds to TRBD1 (5 bases). The CDR3 extends over 14 amino acids. Germline values: CDR1 LNHDA, CDR2 SQIVND (reference sequence). V was cut by 3 bases and J by 2 bases, with 8 bases left in between. This CDR3 reads CASSIDSGNQPQHF. The CDR3 coding sequence is TGTGCCAGTAGTATCGACAGTGGCAATCAGCCCCAGCATTTT. The whole variable domain, remainder taken from reference TRBV19 and TRBJ1-5, is DGGITQSPKYLFRKEGQNVTLSCEQNLNHDAMYWYRQDPGQGLRLIYYSQIVNDFQKGDIAEGYSVSREKKESFPLTVTSAQKNPTAFYLCASSIDSGNQPQHFGDGTRLSIL.